The 22 T cell receptor beta chains in this list originate from one sample, sequenced in a study of CD4 T cell repertoires in COVID-19. These memory T cells were uncultured and sequenced directly after ex vivo isolation. The data were produced by immunoSEQ multiplex PCR, yet TCRdb's version contains in-frame clones alone and is incomplete. The sample lists approximately 24,000 clones; over 90% were seen once. The starting material was circulating follicular helper CD4+ T cells (cTfh) from blood, obtained before the COVID-19 pandemic. These receptors all come from a human donor who had COVID-19.

The J gene is TRBJ1-4, the V gene TRBV6-5, with 7 nucleotides matching TRBD1. V shed 10 bases, J shed 4 bases, and the junction held 6 bases outside the gene matches. The germline gives CDR1 MNHEY, CDR2 SVGAGI. CDR3 length equals 13 residues. Here the CDR3 DNA reads TGTGCCATTAGGGACAGCAGTAATGAAAAACTGTTTTTT. This translates into CAIRDSSNEKLFF.

J is TRBJ2-7 and V is TRBV28, with 7 bases aligning to TRBD1. CDR1 MDHEN and CDR2 SYDVKM come from the germline V gene. V trimming: 10 bases; J trimming: 1 base; junction bases outside the gene matches: 7. The CDR3 is made up of 13 amino acids. The CDR3 DNA reads TGTGCCATCAGCAGGGACAGTTCCTACGAGCAGTACTTC. It specifies CAISRDSSYEQYF.

This chain connects TRBV5-1 to TRBJ2-3; the match to TRBD2 covers 15 bases. J was trimmed by 1 base and V by 4 bases; bases with no gene match: 4. CDR1 and CDR2 from the germline V gene are SGHRS and YFSETQ. The CDR3 consists of 17 residues. The CDR3 spells CASSRTSGRAGTDTQYF. In DNA form, the CDR3 reads TGCGCCAGCAGCCGGACTAGCGGGAGGGCTGGCACAGATACGCAGTATTTT.

The rearrangement joins TRBV5-1 to TRBJ2-5; 13 bases agree with TRBD2. The germline V gene has CDR1 SGHRS and CDR2 YFSETQ. The CDR3 is made up of 18 amino acids. V trimming: 1 base; J trimming: 1 base; junction bases outside the gene matches: 7. The CDR3 nucleotides read TGCGCCAGCAGCTTGTGGACTAGCGGGGGTGGGGCCCAAGAGACCCAGTACTTC. Protein sequence: CASSLWTSGGGAQETQYF. Filled out from reference TRBV5-1 and TRBJ2-5, the complete variable domain reads KAGVTQTPRYLIKTRGQQVTLSCSPISGHRSVSWYQQTPGQGLQFLFEYFSETQRNKGNFPGRFSGRQFSNSRSEMNVSTLELGDSALYLCASSLWTSGGGAQETQYFGPGTRLLVL.

This chain connects TRBV7-2 to TRBJ2-2; no firm D call. The CDR3 loop spans 15 amino acids. Trimming took 1 base from V and 2 from J, leaving 8 bases between them. Germline lookup yields CDR1 SGHTA and CDR2 FQGNSA. CDR3 DNA: TGTGCCAGCAGCTTAGGTTATCTTAACACCGGGGAGCTGTTTTTT. It yields the protein CASSLGYLNTGELFF.

The chain recombines TRBV11-2 with TRBJ2-3; 9 nucleotides line up with TRBD2. Germline values: CDR1 SGHAT, CDR2 FQNNGV. V shed 5 bases and J 9 bases; nucleotides not matched to a gene: 9. The CDR3 runs to 14 residues. CDR3 protein: CASSPSGARRTQYF. CDR3 nucleotide sequence: TGTGCCAGCAGCCCTAGCGGGGCTCGGCGGACGCAGTATTTT.

The V gene is TRBV5-5, the J gene TRBJ2-7; TRBD1 agrees at 8 bases. CDR3 size: 14 residues. The germline CDR1 and CDR2 sequences are SGHKS and YYEKEE (reference sequence). J was trimmed by 6 bases and V by 4 bases; bases with no gene match: 9. CDR3 residues: CASSVGQGIIEQYF. The DNA of the CDR3 is TGTGCCAGCAGCGTCGGACAGGGCATCATCGAGCAGTACTTC.

The chain is built from TRBV6-6 and TRBJ2-7; D not resolved. Germline lookup yields CDR1 MNHNY and CDR2 SVGAGI (reference sequence). The V gene lost 2 bases and the J gene lost 0 bases, with 8 bases spanning the gap. This CDR3 region has 14 residues. In nucleotides, the CDR3 is TGTGCCAGCAGTTACGGGCGCAACTCCTACGAGCAGTACTTC. As protein: CASSYGRNSYEQYF.

J is TRBJ2-7 and V is TRBV6-5; a possible D gene is TRBD2 (6 bases). V was shortened by 8 bases and J by 1 base, with 15 bases between the two germline ends. The CDR3 is 14 amino acids. The V gene's germline CDR1 is MNHEY and CDR2 SVGAGI. The CDR3 DNA follows: TGTGCCAGCCGTGGGGGAGGAGGGTCCTACGAGCAGTACTTC. Protein: CASRGGGGSYEQYF.

The rearrangement uses TRBV19 and TRBJ2-1; 16 bases map to TRBD2. J lost 8 bases, V lost 7 bases, and 11 bases had no gene match. There are 17 residues in the CDR3. Germline V gene data show CDR1 as LNHDA and CDR2 as SQIVND (reference sequence). CDR3 sequence reads: CASTRFTGTSGRDEQFF. CDR3 nucleotides: TGTGCCAGTACCAGGTTTACCGGGACTAGCGGGAGGGATGAGCAGTTCTTC.

V is TRBV18 and J is TRBJ2-3; 9 positions match TRBD1. This CDR3 has 15 amino acids. Trimming removed 1 base from V and 5 bases from J; junction bases left unmatched: 4. Germline V gives CDR1 KGHSH, CDR2 LQKENI. This CDR3 reads CASSPRTGVGDTQYF. The CDR3 nucleotides read TGTGCCAGCTCACCACGGACAGGGGTGGGAGATACGCAGTATTTT.

The chain joins TRBV6-5 to TRBJ1-1; 10 bases match TRBD1. With 0 bases clipped from V and 3 bases from J, the junction kept 4 bases outside the gene matches. Germline lookup yields CDR1 MNHEY and CDR2 SVGAGI. The CDR3 contains 16 residues. The CDR3 region is CASSYSGQGGYTEAFF. CDR3 DNA sequence: TGTGCCAGCAGTTACTCCGGACAGGGGGGTTACACTGAAGCTTTCTTT.

The V gene is TRBV11-2, the J gene TRBJ1-1, with D uncertain. The CDR3 extends over 14 amino acids. Germline V gene data show CDR1 as SGHAT and CDR2 as FQNNGV. Trimming removed 2 bases at V and 2 bases at J, with 9 bases between. DNA of the CDR3: TGTGCCAGCAGCTTACTGTACAGCAACACTGAAGCTTTCTTT. Its translation is CASSLLYSNTEAFF.

This rearrangement joins TRBV18 to TRBJ2-2; 12 nucleotides line up with TRBD2. The V gene end was trimmed by 5 bases and the J gene end by 0 bases; junction bases not matched to a gene: 7. The CDR3 consists of 18 residues. Germline V lookup: CDR1 KGHSH, CDR2 LQKENI. The CDR3 sequence is CASSGPGTSGSNTGELFF. CDR3 DNA: TGTGCCAGCTCAGGTCCCGGGACTAGCGGGTCGAACACCGGGGAGCTGTTTTTT.

Here the CDR3 DNA reads TGTGCAAGTCGCTTAGCGCCTGGGAGGGACAGGGGTGATACGCAGTATTTT. Translation: CASRLAPGRDRGDTQYF. This sequence joins TRBV12-2 and TRBJ2-3; no DNA check was done on the table's D call, TRBD1. TRBV12-2 is a recognized pseudogene. The CDR3 length is 17 residues.

This clone was detected once. CDR3 residues: CATRPGSSSGNTIYF. The CDR3 DNA is TGTGCCACCCGGCCGGGTTCAAGCTCTGGAAACACCATATATTTT. The V gene is TRBV6-5, the J gene TRBJ1-3; D ambiguous. Germline V lookup: CDR1 MNHEY, CDR2 SVGAGI. V was clipped by 10 bases and J by 0 bases, with 16 bases between them. This CDR3 has 15 residues.

This chain joins TRBV28 and TRBJ2-5; 7 bases map to TRBD2. Germline CDR1 reads MDHEN; CDR2 reads SYDVKM. V trimming: 5 bases; J trimming: 4 bases; junction bases outside the gene matches: 7. The CDR3 runs to 14 residues. The CDR3 DNA follows: TGTGCCAGCAGTCGACATATAGCGGGAGAGACCCAGTACTTC. It specifies CASSRHIAGETQYF.

V is TRBV30 and J is TRBJ1-5; D not resolved. Per germline, CDR1 GTSNPN and CDR2 SVGIG (reference sequence). Trimming took 1 base from V and 3 from J, leaving 10 bases between them. This CDR3 has 14 residues. In DNA, the CDR3 is TGTGCCTGGAGTGCCCCTCTGGCCAATCAGCCCCAGCATTTT. Amino acids: CAWSAPLANQPQHF.

The rearrangement joins TRBV6-1 to TRBJ1-1, with D uncertain. The V and J ends lost 7 bases and 1 base respectively, with 10 bases between them. This CDR3 is built from 13 residues. From germline, CDR1 is MNHNS and CDR2 SASEGT. Here the CDR3 DNA reads TGTGCCAGCATCAAGCGGGGGAACACTGAAGCTTTCTTT. This encodes CASIKRGNTEAFF.

The chain is built from TRBV4-1 and TRBJ2-5; TRBD1 is a possible D gene (6 bases). V was pared by 1 base and J by 6 bases, with 18 bases between. The CDR3 length is 16 residues. The germline CDR1 and CDR2 sequences are MGHRA and YSYEKL. CDR3 amino acids: CASSQVGAGFGQTQYF. The CDR3 nucleotides are TGCGCCAGCAGCCAAGTGGGGGCAGGGTTTGGACAGACCCAGTACTTC.

The table lists this clone with a count of one. The rearrangement links TRBV9 to TRBJ2-7, with D hard to call. The CDR3 length is 15 residues. Germline V gene data show CDR1 as SGDLS and CDR2 as YYNGEE. Trimming removed 4 bases from V and 0 bases from J, with 14 bases in between. The CDR3 DNA sequence: TGTGCCAGCAGCCCCAGGTTCGATTCCTCCTACGAGCAGTACTTC. It is translated as CASSPRFDSSYEQYF.

CDR3 in amino acids: CASSIGTGIGETQYF. The CDR3 DNA reads as TGTGCCAGTAGTATCGGGACAGGGATTGGAGAGACCCAGTACTTC. The chain joins TRBV19 to TRBJ2-5; 9 nucleotides line up with TRBD1. J was trimmed by 4 bases and V by 3 bases; bases with no gene match: 6. The CDR3 has 15 amino acids. Germline V gene data show CDR1 as LNHDA and CDR2 as SQIVND (reference sequence).